The 14 T cell receptor beta chains below come from one sample, sequenced in a study of vaccination and CD4 T cells after COVID-19. Their antigens remain unidentified. Sequencing of the DNA from cultured CD4+ T cells was carried out with the Oncomine TCR Beta short-read assay. From the PCR reads, TCRdb called clonotypes with MiXCR, one entry per CDR3 protein. Of about 17,000 distinct CDR3 sequences listed, 48% were seen once; the top ten hold roughly 5%. As to treatment: approximately 9-day PBMC culture with coronavirus spike peptide pools or control peptides (ViraFEST assay). The sequencing used CD4+ T cells from blood, cultured in vitro, collected before SARS-CoV-2 vaccination. The source of these receptors is a human donor who had recovered from COVID-19.

The chain couples TRBV6-1 to TRBJ1-1, with D tentatively TRBD1 (5 bases). Trimming removed 6 bases from V and 4 bases from J, with 18 bases in between. The germline V gene has CDR1 MNHNS and CDR2 SASEGT. The CDR3 extends over 15 amino acids. The CDR3 nucleotides read TGTGCCAGCAGAGCGCGGGGGGGTACGAGCACTGAAGCTTTCTTT. Amino acids: CASRARGGTSTEAFF.

In this sample, this clonotype turned up a few times. The V and J genes are TRBV7-8 and TRBJ1-2, with D possibly TRBD1 on 5 matching bases. This CDR3 region has 16 residues. The germline gives CDR1 SGHVS, CDR2 FQNEAQ. V was clipped by 4 bases and J by 0 bases, with 15 bases between them. This CDR3 is CASSSHRDRANYGYTF. The CDR3, as DNA: TGTGCCAGCAGCTCACACCGGGACCGAGCTAACTATGGCTACACCTTC.

This chain connects TRBV11-2 to TRBJ2-5; 7 positions match TRBD1. Germline-derived CDR1 and CDR2 are SGHAT and FQNNGV. This CDR3 comprises 15 residues. The V segment lost 1 base and the J segment 5 bases; nucleotides outside the gene matches: 7. As DNA, the CDR3 is TGTGCCAGCAGCTTAGGACAGGGTGCTAGGGAGACCCAGTACTTC. Translation gives CASSLGQGARETQYF.

The chain has TRBV27 and TRBJ2-1; tentative D call: TRBD2 (6 bases). CDR3 size: 16 residues. Germline lookup yields CDR1 MNHEY and CDR2 SMNVEV (reference sequence). Trimming shortened V by 7 bases and J by 3 bases, and 19 bases separated the two germline ends. CDR3 bases: TGTGCCAGCACCTCCCATCGAGGCGGGGACTACAATGAGCAGTTCTTC. Amino acid sequence: CASTSHRGGDYNEQFF.

The J gene is TRBJ1-5, the V gene TRBV28; D unresolved. Germline V lookup: CDR1 MDHEN, CDR2 SYDVKM. CDR3 length equals 12 residues. V was pared by 6 bases and J by 4 bases, with 7 bases between. The CDR3 here is CASRQANQPQHF. CDR3 nucleotides: TGTGCCAGCAGGCAGGCGAATCAGCCCCAGCATTTT.

The chain employs TRBV6-2 or TRBV6-3 and TRBJ2-3; 14 nucleotides match TRBD2. The CDR3 runs to 16 residues. Germline values: CDR1 MNHEY, CDR2 SVGEGT. V gave up 8 bases and J gave up 0 bases; unmatched junction bases: 4. The CDR3 spells CASGLAGGLSTDTQYF. The CDR3 bases are TGTGCCAGCGGACTAGCGGGGGGCCTCAGCACAGATACGCAGTATTTT.

This chain uses TRBV6-2 or TRBV6-3 with TRBJ2-1, with no clear D. The CDR3 has 17 amino acids. Deletions cut 0 bases from V and 0 bases from J, with 12 bases between. Germline V gene data show CDR1 as MNHEY and CDR2 as SVGEGT. CDR3 amino acids: CASSYSPWYSSYNEQFF. The DNA of the CDR3 is TGTGCCAGCAGTTACTCTCCCTGGTACAGCTCCTACAATGAGCAGTTCTTC.

The J gene is TRBJ2-3, the V gene TRBV20-1; D possibly corresponds to TRBD1 (6 bases). The germline V gene encodes CDR1 DFQATT and CDR2 SNEGSKA (reference sequence). V was clipped by 4 bases and J by 5 bases, with 13 bases between them. This CDR3 is 13 amino acids long. The CDR3 region is CSATRTAGDTQYF. The DNA of the CDR3 is TGCAGTGCTACCCGGACAGCCGGAGATACGCAGTATTTT.

This clonotype was counted only a few times. V gene TRBV6-2 or TRBV6-3 combines with J gene TRBJ1-1, with 9 bases that match TRBD1. V gave up 0 bases and J gave up 3 bases; unmatched junction bases: 8. Germline CDR1 reads MNHEY; CDR2 reads SVGEGT. CDR3 length: 17 residues. Here the CDR3 reads CASSYSFPGQGDTEAFF. The CDR3 DNA sequence: TGTGCCAGCAGTTACTCGTTTCCGGGACAGGGTGACACTGAAGCTTTCTTT.

The J gene is TRBJ1-2, the V gene TRBV7-9; D is unresolved. V was cut by 2 bases and J by 0 bases, with 7 bases left in between. CDR1 is SEHNR and CDR2 is FQNEAQ in the germline V gene (reference sequence). The CDR3 contains 14 residues. CDR3 bases: TGTGCCAGCAGCTTATCCGGGGCTAACTATGGCTACACCTTC. Protein: CASSLSGANYGYTF.

V and J are TRBV20-1 and TRBJ2-1; 8 bases are a match to TRBD2. The J segment lost 9 bases and the V segment lost 2 bases, leaving 12 bases of the junction unmatched. CDR1 DFQATT and CDR2 SNEGSKA come from the germline V gene (reference sequence). This CDR3 comprises 15 residues. DNA for the CDR3: TGCAGTGCTAGATATTGGGTAGCGGGAAGGGGTGAGCAGTTCTTC. This encodes CSARYWVAGRGEQFF.

In this sample, this clonotype turned up a few times. This chain joins TRBV6-1 and TRBJ2-1, with TRBD2 matching 7 bases. This CDR3 is built from 17 residues. The V segment lost 4 bases and the J segment 1 base; nucleotides outside the gene matches: 10. Germline V gene data show CDR1 as MNHNS and CDR2 as SASEGT. In DNA, the CDR3 is TGTGCCAGCAGTGCACTCAGAGACGGGGGGTCCTACAATGAGCAGTTCTTC. It codes for CASSALRDGGSYNEQFF.

The chain recombines TRBV30 with TRBJ1-1, with D maybe TRBD1 (6 bases). Trimming took off 2 bases at V and 4 bases at J, with 17 bases between the two ends. The CDR3 covers 15 residues. The germline V gene has CDR1 GTSNPN and CDR2 SVGIG (reference sequence). The CDR3 DNA is TGTGCCTGGAGTCCCACCTCTAGGACAGCCACTGAAGCTTTCTTT. This gives the protein CAWSPTSRTATEAFF.

The chain combines TRBV19 with TRBJ2-7; 10 nucleotides match TRBD2. Unmatched junction bases numbered 4, after V lost 3 bases and J lost 5 bases. The germline CDR1 and CDR2 sequences are LNHDA and SQIVND (reference sequence). The CDR3 runs 14 residues. The CDR3 here is CASSISGGANEQYF. CDR3 DNA sequence: TGTGCCAGTAGTATCAGCGGGGGGGCCAACGAGCAGTACTTC. Together with reference TRBV19 and TRBJ2-7, the CDR3 gives the full variable domain: DGGITQSPKYLFRKEGQNVTLSCEQNLNHDAMYWYRQDPGQGLRLIYYSQIVNDFQKGDIAEGYSVSREKKESFPLTVTSAQKNPTAFYLCASSISGGANEQYFGPGTRLTVT.